These 8 T cell receptor beta chains were all obtained from the same sample, sequenced in a study of T cell responses to AZD1222 COVID-19 vaccine. TCRdb's table, derived via immunoSEQ multiplex PCR, lists solely in-frame clones and lacks some. The sample lists roughly 140,000 clones, roughly 93% occurring once. The sequenced sample was peripheral blood, obtained 28 days after the second AZD1222 dose. These receptors were obtained from an adult who received the AZD1222 COVID-19 vaccine.

The genes are TRBV4-2 and TRBJ2-1, with 8 bases aligning to TRBD2. There are 18 residues in the CDR3. V trimming: 0 bases; J trimming: 6 bases; junction bases outside the gene matches: 13. Germline V gene lookup returns CDR1 LGHNA and CDR2 YNFKEQ. The CDR3 coding sequence is TGTGCCAGCAGCCAAGAATCCCCCGGAGCGGGAGCTGCCAATGAGCAGTTCTTC. Translation gives CASSQESPGAGAANEQFF.

J is TRBJ2-1 and V is TRBV15; D is possibly TRBD1 (6 bases). Germline V gives CDR1 LNHNV, CDR2 YYDKDF (reference sequence). This CDR3 spans 16 amino acids. V lost 2 bases and J lost 6, with 17 bases in between. The CDR3: CATSRKTGIQINEQFF. Written as DNA, the CDR3 is TGTGCCACCAGCAGAAAAACAGGGATTCAAATCAATGAGCAGTTCTTC.

V and J are TRBV5-1 and TRBJ1-2, with 7 bases that match TRBD1. Per germline, CDR1 SGHRS and CDR2 YFSETQ. The V and J ends lost 0 bases and 3 bases, in that order; junction bases with no gene match: 5. The CDR3 covers 15 residues. CDR3 sequence reads: CASSLAGDSDYGYTF. CDR3 DNA: TGCGCCAGCAGCTTGGCCGGGGACAGCGACTATGGCTACACCTTC.

The chain carries TRBV9 and TRBJ1-5, with D tentatively TRBD1 (6 bases). Between the trimmed V and J ends, which lost 4 bases and 0 bases, there was a span of 14 bases. The CDR3 loop spans 16 amino acids. The V gene's germline CDR1 is SGDLS and CDR2 YYNGEE. The CDR3 loop is CASSRTANYSNQPQHF. The CDR3 bases are TGTGCCAGCAGCCGGACAGCCAATTATAGCAATCAGCCCCAGCATTTT.

The rearrangement uses TRBV5-6 and TRBJ2-3; 7 bases line up with TRBD1. Trimming took 4 bases from V and 1 from J; bases not matched to a gene: 3. The germline V gene encodes CDR1 SGHDT and CDR2 YYEEEE. This CDR3 region has 14 residues. This CDR3 reads CASSTGQGTDTQYF. As DNA, the CDR3 is TGTGCCAGCAGCACCGGACAGGGCACAGATACGCAGTATTTT.

V gene TRBV11-2 combines with J gene TRBJ2-7, with 7 bases identical to TRBD2. CDR3 length: 15 amino acids. CDR1 and CDR2 from the germline V gene are SGHAT and FQNNGV. The V gene end was trimmed by 1 base and the J gene end by 1 base; junction bases not matched to a gene: 4. CDR3 DNA: TGTGCCAGCAGCTTAGTGAGCGGGACTTCCTACGAGCAGTACTTC. Protein sequence: CASSLVSGTSYEQYF.

V and J are TRBV5-1 and TRBJ2-5; D is uncertain. Germline lookup yields CDR1 SGHRS and CDR2 YFSETQ. This CDR3 spans 14 amino acids. The V end was cut by 0 bases, the J end by 5 bases, with 11 bases between. The CDR3 protein is CASSLVAVVETQYF. CDR3 DNA sequence: TGCGCCAGCAGCTTGGTTGCGGTAGTGGAGACCCAGTACTTC.

The gene calls are TRBV5-4 and TRBJ2-5; TRBD1 agrees at 10 bases. CDR3 length equals 12 residues. Per the germline V gene, CDR1 is SGHNT and CDR2 is YYREEE (reference sequence). V shed 3 bases and J 11 bases; nucleotides not matched to a gene: 4. As DNA, the CDR3 is TGTGCCAGCAGCTCGGGACAGGGGATGCAGTACTTC. Translation gives CASSSGQGMQYF.